This T cell receptor beta chain was profiled in a study of cytomegalovirus exposure and HLA in healthy donors. Study-level points and caveats: While the bulk of TCR sequences proved rare, some public TCRs turned up in many donors. Confirmation was obtained in vitro that a few CMV-associated chains are specific for CMV antigens. Fewer N-insertions than the approximately 700-donor mean were reportedly shown by an Asian-associated ancestry cluster in a later analysis. Because they were indistinguishable, some V segments, including TRBV6-2 and TRBV6-3, were excluded.

Remarks on this clone: No antigen is known for it.

V was pared by 5 bases and J by 4 bases, with 12 bases between. Germline lookup yields CDR1 SGHTA and CDR2 FQGNSA. The CDR3 is 14 amino acids. PCR employed 60 Vbeta and 13 Jbeta primers. Sequencing was performed with immunoSEQ multiplex PCR; in TCRdb, only in-frame clones are kept and a portion is missing. The sample includes approximately 70,000 clones, under 80% of them seen just once. This TCR was recovered from a male donor in good health and CMV-seropositive. Sequencing was carried out using PBMCs. The gene calls are TRBV7-2 and TRBJ1-3; D possibly corresponds to TRBD1 (6 bases). The CDR3 is CASSLTGMGNTIYF. In DNA, the CDR3 is TGTGCCAGCAGCCTCACAGGGATGGGAAACACCATATATTTT.